This TCR beta chain is drawn from a study of shared clonotypes between healthy human individuals. Study information: Three plates were used per donor for CD4 naive, three for CD4 memory, two for CD8 naive and one for CD8 memory.

V was pared by 5 bases and J by 8 bases, with 6 bases of the junction left unmatched. Germline CDR1 reads SNHLY; CDR2 reads FYNNEI. This CDR3 has 12 amino acids. Points on this clone: Its specificity is not known.

Study results and limitations: Relative to memory subsets, naive subsets generally showed larger estimated richness. The study sampled only blood, and tissue repertoires likely differ.

Using immunoSEQ multiplex PCR, the repertoire was profiled, and TCRdb retains in-frame clones only, with some absent. The data show about 2 million clones, with roughly 94% seen just once and 0.1% to 0.15% held by the top ten. The sequence came from a man between 18 and 35 years old in good health. Sequenced sample: naive CD4+ T cells sorted from blood. Subset indicated: CD45RA+ positively selected. The chain is built from TRBV2 and TRBJ2-7; 7 bases line up with TRBD1. CDR3 residues: CASSPETGKQYF. The CDR3 region has the DNA TGTGCCAGCAGTCCCGAGACAGGGAAGCAGTACTTC.